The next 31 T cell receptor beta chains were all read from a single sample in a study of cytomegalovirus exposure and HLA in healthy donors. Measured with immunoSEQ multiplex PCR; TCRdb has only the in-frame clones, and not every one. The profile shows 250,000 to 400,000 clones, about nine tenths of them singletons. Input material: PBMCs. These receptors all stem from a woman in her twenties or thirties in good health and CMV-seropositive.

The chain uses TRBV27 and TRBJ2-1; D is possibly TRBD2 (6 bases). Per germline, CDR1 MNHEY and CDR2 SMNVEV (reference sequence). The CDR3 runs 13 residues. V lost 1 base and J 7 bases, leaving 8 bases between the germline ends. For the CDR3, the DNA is TGTGCCAGCAGTTTATTTCGGGGGAATGAGCAGTTCTTC. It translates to CASSLFRGNEQFF.

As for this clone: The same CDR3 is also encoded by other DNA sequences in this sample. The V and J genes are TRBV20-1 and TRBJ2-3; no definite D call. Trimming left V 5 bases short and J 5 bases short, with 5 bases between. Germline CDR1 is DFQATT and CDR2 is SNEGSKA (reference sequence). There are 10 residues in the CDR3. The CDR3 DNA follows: TGCAGTGCTCGAGTAGATACGCAGTATTTT. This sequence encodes CSARVDTQYF.

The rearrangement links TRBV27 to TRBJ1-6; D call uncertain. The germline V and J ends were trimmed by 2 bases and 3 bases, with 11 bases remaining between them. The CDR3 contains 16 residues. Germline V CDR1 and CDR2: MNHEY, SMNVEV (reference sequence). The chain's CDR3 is CASSLQVGNYNSPLHF. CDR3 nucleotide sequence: TGTGCCAGCAGTTTACAGGTGGGAAACTATAATTCACCCCTCCACTTT.

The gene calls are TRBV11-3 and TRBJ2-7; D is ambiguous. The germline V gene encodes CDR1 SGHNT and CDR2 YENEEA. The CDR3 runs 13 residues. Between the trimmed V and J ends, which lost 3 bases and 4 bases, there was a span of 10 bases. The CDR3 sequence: CASSLGGEYEQYF. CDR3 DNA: TGTGCCAGCAGCTTGGGCGGTGAATACGAGCAGTACTTC.

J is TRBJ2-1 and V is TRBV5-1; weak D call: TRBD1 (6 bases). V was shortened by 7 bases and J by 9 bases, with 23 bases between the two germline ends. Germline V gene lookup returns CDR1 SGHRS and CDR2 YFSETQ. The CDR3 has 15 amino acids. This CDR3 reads CASLKGTWVSSEQFF. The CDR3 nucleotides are TGCGCCAGCTTAAAAGGGACATGGGTTTCTAGTGAGCAGTTCTTC.

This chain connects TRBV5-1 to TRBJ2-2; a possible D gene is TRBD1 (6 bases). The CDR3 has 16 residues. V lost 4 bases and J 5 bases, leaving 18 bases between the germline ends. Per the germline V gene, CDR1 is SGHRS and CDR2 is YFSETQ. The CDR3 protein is CASSNRTAVGTGELFF. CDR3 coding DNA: TGCGCCAGCAGCAACAGGACAGCCGTCGGAACCGGGGAGCTGTTTTTT.

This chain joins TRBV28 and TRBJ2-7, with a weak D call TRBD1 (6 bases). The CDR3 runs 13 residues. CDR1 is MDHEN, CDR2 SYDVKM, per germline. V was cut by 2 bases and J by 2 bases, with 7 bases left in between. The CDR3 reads CASSLRGTYEQYF. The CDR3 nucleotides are TGTGCCAGCAGTTTAAGGGGGACCTACGAGCAGTACTTC.

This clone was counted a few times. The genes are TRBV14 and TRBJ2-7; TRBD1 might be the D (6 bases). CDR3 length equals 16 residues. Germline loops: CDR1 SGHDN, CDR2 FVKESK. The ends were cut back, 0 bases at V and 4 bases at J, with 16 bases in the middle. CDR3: CASSQDLGRGNYEQYF. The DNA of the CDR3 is TGTGCCAGCAGCCAAGATCTAGGCAGGGGAAATTACGAGCAGTACTTC.

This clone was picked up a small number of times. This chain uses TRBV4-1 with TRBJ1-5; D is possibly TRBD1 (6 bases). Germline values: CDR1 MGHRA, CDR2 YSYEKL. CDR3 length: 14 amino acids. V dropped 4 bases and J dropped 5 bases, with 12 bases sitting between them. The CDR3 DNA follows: TGCGCCAGCAGCCCGAGGACAGACGATCAGCCCCAGCATTTT. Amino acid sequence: CASSPRTDDQPQHF.

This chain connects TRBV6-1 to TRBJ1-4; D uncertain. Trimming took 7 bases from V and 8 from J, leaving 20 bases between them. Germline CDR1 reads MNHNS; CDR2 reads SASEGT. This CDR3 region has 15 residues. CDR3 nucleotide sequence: TGTGCCAGCAATCCAGATCGGACCCGCCGGGAAAAACTGTTTTTT. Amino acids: CASNPDRTRREKLFF.

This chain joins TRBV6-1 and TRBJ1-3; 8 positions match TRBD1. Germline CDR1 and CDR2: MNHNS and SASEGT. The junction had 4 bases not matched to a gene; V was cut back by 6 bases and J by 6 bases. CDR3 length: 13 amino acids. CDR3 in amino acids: CASRDRVPNTIYF. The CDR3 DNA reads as TGTGCCAGCAGGGACAGGGTTCCAAACACCATATATTTT.

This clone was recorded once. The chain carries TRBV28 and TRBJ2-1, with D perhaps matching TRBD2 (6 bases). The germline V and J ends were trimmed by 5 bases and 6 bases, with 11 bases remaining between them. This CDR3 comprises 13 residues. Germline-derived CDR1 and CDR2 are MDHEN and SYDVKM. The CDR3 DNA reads TGTGCCAGCAGTACTACTAGCACCAATGAGCAGTTCTTC. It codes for CASSTTSTNEQFF. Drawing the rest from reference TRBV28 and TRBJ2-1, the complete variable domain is DVKVTQSSRYLVKRTGEKVFLECVQDMDHENMFWYRQDPGLGLRLIYFSYDVKMKEKGDIPEGYSVSREKKERFSLILESASTNQTSMYLCASSTTSTNEQFFGPGTRLTVL.

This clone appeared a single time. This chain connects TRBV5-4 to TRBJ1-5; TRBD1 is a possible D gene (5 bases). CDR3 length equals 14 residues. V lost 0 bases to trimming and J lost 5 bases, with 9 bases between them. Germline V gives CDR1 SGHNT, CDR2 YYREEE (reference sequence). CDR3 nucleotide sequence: TGTGCCAGCAGCTTGGGGCAGGGTGATCAGCCCCAGCATTTT. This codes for CASSLGQGDQPQHF.

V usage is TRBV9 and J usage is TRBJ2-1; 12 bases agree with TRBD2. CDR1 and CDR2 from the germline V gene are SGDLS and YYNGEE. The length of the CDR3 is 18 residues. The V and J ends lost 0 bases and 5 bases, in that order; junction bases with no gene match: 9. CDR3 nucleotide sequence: TGTGCCAGCAGCGTAGGGCTAGCGGGGGGGCCAAGGGACAATGAGCAGTTCTTC. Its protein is CASSVGLAGGPRDNEQFF. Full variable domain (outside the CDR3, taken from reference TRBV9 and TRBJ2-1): DSGVTQTPKHLITATGQRVTLRCSPRSGDLSVYWYQQSLDQGLQFLIQYYNGEERAKGNILERFSAQQFPDLHSELNLSSLELGDSALYFCASSVGLAGGPRDNEQFFGPGTRLTVL.

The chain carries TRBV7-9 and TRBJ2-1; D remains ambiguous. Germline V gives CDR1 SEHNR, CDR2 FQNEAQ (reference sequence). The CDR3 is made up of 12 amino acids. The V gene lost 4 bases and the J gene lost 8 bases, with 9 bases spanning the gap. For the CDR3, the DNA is TGTGCCAGCAGCTCCACTTCGGATGAGCAGTTCTTC. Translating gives CASSSTSDEQFF. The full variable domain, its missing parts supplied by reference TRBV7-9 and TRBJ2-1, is DTGVSQNPRHKITKRGQNVTFRCDPISEHNRLYWYRQTLGQGPEFLTYFQNEAQLEKSRLLSDRFSAERPKGSFSTLEIQRTEQGDSAMYLCASSSTSDEQFFGPGTRLTVL.

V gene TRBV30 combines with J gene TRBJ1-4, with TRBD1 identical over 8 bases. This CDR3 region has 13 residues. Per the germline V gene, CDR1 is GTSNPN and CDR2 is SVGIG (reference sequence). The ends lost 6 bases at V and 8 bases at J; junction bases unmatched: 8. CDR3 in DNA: TGTGCCTGCCCAGGGGGCGCGAGGGAAAAACTGTTTTTT. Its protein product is CACPGGAREKLFF.

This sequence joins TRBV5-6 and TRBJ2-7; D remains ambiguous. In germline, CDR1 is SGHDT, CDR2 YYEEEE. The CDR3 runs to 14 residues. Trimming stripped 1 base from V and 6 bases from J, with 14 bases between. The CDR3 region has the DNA TGTGCCAGCAGCTTGTTAACTGGGGTCGGCGAGCAGTACTTC. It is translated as CASSLLTGVGEQYF.

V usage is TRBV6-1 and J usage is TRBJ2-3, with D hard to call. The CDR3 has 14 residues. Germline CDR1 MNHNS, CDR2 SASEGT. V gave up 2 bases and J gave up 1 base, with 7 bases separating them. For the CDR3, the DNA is TGTGCCAGCAGTGAACCGGACGGCACAGATACGCAGTATTTT. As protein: CASSEPDGTDTQYF.

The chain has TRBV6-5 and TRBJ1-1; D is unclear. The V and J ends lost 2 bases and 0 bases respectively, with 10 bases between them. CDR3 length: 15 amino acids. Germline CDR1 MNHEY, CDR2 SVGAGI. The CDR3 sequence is CASSYNVMMNTEAFF. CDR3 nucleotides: TGTGCCAGCAGTTACAATGTAATGATGAACACTGAAGCTTTCTTT.

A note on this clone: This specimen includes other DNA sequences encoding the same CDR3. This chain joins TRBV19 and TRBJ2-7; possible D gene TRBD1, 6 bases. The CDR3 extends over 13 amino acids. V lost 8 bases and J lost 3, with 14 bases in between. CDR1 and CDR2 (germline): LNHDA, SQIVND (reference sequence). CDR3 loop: CASSPGQNYEQYF. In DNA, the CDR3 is TGTGCCAGTTCCCCCGGACAGAACTACGAGCAGTACTTC.

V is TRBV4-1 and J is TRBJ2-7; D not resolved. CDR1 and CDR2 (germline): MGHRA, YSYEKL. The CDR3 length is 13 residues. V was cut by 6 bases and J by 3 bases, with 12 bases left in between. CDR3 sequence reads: CASSPEPNYEQYF. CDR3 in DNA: TGCGCCAGCAGTCCCGAACCTAACTACGAGCAGTACTTC.

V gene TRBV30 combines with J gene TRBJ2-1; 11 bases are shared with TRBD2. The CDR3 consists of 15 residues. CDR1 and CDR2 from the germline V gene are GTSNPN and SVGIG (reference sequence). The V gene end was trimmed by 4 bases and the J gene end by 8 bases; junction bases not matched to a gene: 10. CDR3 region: CAWTTSGSTSDEQFF. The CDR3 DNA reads TGTGCCTGGACCACTAGCGGGAGTACCTCCGATGAGCAGTTCTTC.

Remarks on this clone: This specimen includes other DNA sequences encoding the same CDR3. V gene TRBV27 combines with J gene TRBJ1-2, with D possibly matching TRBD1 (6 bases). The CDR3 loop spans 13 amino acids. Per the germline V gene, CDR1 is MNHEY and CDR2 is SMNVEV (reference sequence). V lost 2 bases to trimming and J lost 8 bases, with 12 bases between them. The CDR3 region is CASSLTGGRGYTF. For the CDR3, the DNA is TGTGCCAGCAGTTTAACCGGGGGCAGGGGCTACACCTTC.

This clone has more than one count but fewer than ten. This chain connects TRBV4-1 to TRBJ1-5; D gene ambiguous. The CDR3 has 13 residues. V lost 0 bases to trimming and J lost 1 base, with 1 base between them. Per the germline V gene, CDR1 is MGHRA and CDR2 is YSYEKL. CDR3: CASSQDSNQPQHF. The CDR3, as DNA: TGCGCCAGCAGCCAAGACAGCAATCAGCCCCAGCATTTT.

DNA for the CDR3: TGTGCCAGAGCGGGGGCCACCACAGATACGCAGTATTTT. It yields the protein CARAGATTDTQYF. The J gene is TRBJ2-3, the V gene TRBV2, with 8 nucleotides matching TRBD2. J lost 2 bases, V lost 9 bases, and 4 bases had no gene match. CDR3 length: 13 residues. Germline CDR1 reads SNHLY; CDR2 reads FYNNEI.

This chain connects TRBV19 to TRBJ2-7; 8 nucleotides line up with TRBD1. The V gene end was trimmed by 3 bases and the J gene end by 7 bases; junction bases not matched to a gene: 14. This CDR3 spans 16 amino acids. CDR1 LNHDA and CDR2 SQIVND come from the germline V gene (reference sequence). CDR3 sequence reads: CASSIRMGQVLVEQYF. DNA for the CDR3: TGTGCCAGTAGTATTAGGATGGGACAGGTGCTAGTGGAGCAGTACTTC. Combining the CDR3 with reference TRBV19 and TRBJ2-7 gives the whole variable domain DGGITQSPKYLFRKEGQNVTLSCEQNLNHDAMYWYRQDPGQGLRLIYYSQIVNDFQKGDIAEGYSVSREKKESFPLTVTSAQKNPTAFYLCASSIRMGQVLVEQYFGPGTRLTVT.

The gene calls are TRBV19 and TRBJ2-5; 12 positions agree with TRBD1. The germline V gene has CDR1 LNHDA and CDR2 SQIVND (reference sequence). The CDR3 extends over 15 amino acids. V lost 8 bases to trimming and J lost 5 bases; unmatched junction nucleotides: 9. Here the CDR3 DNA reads TGTGCCAGTCGCCGGGGACAGGGGGCGAAGGAGACCCAGTACTTC. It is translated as CASRRGQGAKETQYF.

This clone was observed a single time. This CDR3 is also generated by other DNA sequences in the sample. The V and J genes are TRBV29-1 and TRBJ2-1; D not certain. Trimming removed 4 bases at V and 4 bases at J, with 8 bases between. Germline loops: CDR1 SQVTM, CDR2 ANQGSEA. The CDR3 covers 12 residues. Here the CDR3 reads CSVAGSYNEQFF. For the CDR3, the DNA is TGCAGCGTTGCCGGATCATACAATGAGCAGTTCTTC.

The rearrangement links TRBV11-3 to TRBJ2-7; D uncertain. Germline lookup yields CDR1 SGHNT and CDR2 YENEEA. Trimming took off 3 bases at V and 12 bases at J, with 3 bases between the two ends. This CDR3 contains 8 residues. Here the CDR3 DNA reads TGTGCCAGCAGCTTTCTGTACTTC. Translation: CASSFLYF.

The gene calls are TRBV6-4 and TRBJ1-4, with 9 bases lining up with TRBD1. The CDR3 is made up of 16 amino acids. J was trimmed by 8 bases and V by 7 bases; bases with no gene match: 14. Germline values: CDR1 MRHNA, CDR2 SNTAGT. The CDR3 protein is CASTGGQGIGMEKLFF. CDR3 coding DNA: TGTGCCAGCACGGGCGGACAGGGGATCGGGATGGAAAAACTGTTTTTT.

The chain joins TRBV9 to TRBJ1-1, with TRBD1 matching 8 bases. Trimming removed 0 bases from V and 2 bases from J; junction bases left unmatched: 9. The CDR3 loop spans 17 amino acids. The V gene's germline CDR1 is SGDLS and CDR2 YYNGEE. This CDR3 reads CASSVGFRTGKNTEAFF. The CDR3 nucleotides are TGTGCCAGCAGCGTAGGTTTTCGGACAGGGAAAAACACTGAAGCTTTCTTT.